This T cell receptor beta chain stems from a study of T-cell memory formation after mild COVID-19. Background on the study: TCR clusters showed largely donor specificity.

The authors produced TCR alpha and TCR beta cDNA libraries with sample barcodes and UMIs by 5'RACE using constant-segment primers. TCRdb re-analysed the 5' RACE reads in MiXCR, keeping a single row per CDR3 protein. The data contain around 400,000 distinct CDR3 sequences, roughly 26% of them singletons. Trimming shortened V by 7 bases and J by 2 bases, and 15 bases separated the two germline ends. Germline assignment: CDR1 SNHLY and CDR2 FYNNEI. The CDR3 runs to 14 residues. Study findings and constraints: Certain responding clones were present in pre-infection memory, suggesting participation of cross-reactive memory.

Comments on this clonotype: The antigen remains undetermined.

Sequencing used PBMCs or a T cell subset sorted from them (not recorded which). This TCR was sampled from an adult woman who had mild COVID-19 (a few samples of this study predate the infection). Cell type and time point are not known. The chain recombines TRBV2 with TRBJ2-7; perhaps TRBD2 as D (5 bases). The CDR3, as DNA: TGTGCCAGCAAGAGGGAATACGGCCCCTACGAGCAGTACTTC. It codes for CASKREYGPYEQYF.